This T cell receptor beta chain was found in a study of brain T cells in children with intractable seizures. The data were produced by immunoSEQ multiplex PCR, yet TCRdb's version contains in-frame clones alone and is incomplete. The sample contains approximately 77,000 clones, 90% to 95% of which appear only once. The sample in question was peripheral blood, obtained at surgery. The clonotype comes from a boy under three years old with tuberous sclerosis and intractable seizures.

The CDR3, as DNA: TGTGCCAGCAGTTTGGGCCAGGCCCAGTACTTC. Translated, it gives CASSLGQAQYF. This rearrangement joins TRBV12-3 or TRBV12-4 to TRBJ2-5, with D uncertain. V was shortened by 3 bases and J by 9 bases, with 8 bases between the two germline ends. CDR3 length: 11 residues.